The subject of this entry is one T cell receptor (beta chain). Its antigen remains unidentified. This entry is derived from a study of blood T cells in healthy people across ages. General study findings and limits: Per million T cells, TCR beta diversity dropped about linearly as age rose. The diversity estimates, figures obtained from one million T cells, were considered underestimates.

This CDR3 has 14 amino acids. Trimming took 2 bases from V and 8 from J, leaving 12 bases between them. Germline lookup yields CDR1 ENHRY and CDR2 SYGVKD. A J-beta primer mix and a sample-barcoded 5' primer were used in a second PCR of roughly 6 to 12 cycles. A tag from a template-switch adaptor with 12 random nucleotides marked each cDNA molecule. Paired-end reads containing CDR3 totaled no fewer than 2.5 million for each sample. TCRdb reanalysed the 5' RACE reads using MiXCR and keeps one entry per CDR3 protein. In the table there are fewer than 1.5 million distinct CDR3 sequences, 40% to 50% of which are singletons.

The chain uses TRBV10-3 and TRBJ1-4; D is possibly TRBD1 (5 bases). This receptor was identified in a young woman in good health. The sequencing input was blood. The CDR3, as DNA: TGTGCCATCAGTGAGAGCTGGGGCCGGGAAAAACTGTTTTTT. It translates to CAISESWGREKLFF.